This T cell receptor beta chain was identified during a study of blood T cell repertoires in COVID-19. Looking at the study overall: Sample material is recorded as cDNA or gDNA derived from T cells, B-cell-depleted T cells, or PBMCs.

The protocol was immunoSEQ multiplex PCR, while the TCRdb copy is restricted to in-frame clones and leaves out a portion. The sample lists 350,000 or so clones, 70% to 90% occurring once. The clonotype was recovered from a woman in her 30s with COVID-19, enrolled during active disease. The sequenced sample consisted of peripheral blood.

The DNA of the CDR3 is TGTGCCAGCAGTAGAGATAATAGAAACACCATATATTTT. This sequence encodes CASSRDNRNTIYF. This chain links TRBV6-5 with TRBJ1-3; D ambiguous. Germline V gene sequence: CDR1 MNHEY, CDR2 SVGAGI. Trimming stripped 5 bases from V and 5 bases from J, with 10 bases between. The CDR3 covers 13 residues.